This record concerns one T cell receptor (beta chain) sequence. Its cognate antigen is unknown. This specimen comes from a study of CD8 T cells in ankylosing spondylitis. Study-wide points: What seemed typical of ankylosing spondylitis blood was a TCR beta motif built from eight highly homologous variants.

V lost 5 bases and J 7 bases, leaving 15 bases between the germline ends. This CDR3 is 14 amino acids long. Libraries for TCR beta were made by quantitative 5'-RACE with molecular barcodes. TCRdb reprocessed the 5' RACE reads via MiXCR and lists one record per CDR3 protein. The sample has approximately 540,000 distinct CDR3 sequences; roughly 12% are singletons. The source material was blood, either unsorted or a sorted T cell fraction (not recorded which). This receptor was taken from a male donor with ankylosing spondylitis. The chain carries TRBV12-3 or TRBV12-4 and TRBJ2-1; D possibly corresponds to TRBD2 (8 bases). CDR3 in DNA: TGTGCCAGCAGTCCCAGGGGGACTAGGAATGAGCAGTTCTTC. Protein: CASSPRGTRNEQFF.